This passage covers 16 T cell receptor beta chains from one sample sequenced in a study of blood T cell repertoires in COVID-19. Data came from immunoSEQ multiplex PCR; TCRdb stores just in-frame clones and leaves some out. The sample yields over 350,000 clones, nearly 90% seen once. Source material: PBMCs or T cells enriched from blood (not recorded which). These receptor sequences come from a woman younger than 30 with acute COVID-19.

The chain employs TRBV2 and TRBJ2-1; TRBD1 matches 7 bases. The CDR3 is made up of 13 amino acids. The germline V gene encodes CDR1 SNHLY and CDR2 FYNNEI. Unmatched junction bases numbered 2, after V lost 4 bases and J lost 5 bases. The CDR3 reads CASSGDSHNEQFF. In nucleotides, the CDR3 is TGTGCCAGCAGTGGGGACAGTCACAATGAGCAGTTCTTC. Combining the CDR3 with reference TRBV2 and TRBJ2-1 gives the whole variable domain EPEVTQTPSHQVTQMGQEVILRCVPISNHLYFYWYRQILGQKVEFLVSFYNNEISEKSEIFDDQFSVERPDGSNFTLKIRSTKLEDSAMYFCASSGDSHNEQFFGPGTRLTVL.

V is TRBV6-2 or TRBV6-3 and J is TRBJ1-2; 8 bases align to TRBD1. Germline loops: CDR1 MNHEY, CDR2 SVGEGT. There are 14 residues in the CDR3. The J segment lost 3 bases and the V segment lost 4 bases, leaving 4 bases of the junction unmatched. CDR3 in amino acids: CASSSRGRDYGYTF. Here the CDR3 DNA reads TGTGCCAGCAGTTCCAGGGGGCGGGACTATGGCTACACCTTC.

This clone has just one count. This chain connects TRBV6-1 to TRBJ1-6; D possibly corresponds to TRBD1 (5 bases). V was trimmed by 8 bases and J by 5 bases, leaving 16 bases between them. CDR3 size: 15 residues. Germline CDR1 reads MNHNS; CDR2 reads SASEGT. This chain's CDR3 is CASGLTGGDNSPLHF. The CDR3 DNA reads TGTGCCAGCGGTCTTACGGGGGGGGATAATTCACCCCTCCACTTT.

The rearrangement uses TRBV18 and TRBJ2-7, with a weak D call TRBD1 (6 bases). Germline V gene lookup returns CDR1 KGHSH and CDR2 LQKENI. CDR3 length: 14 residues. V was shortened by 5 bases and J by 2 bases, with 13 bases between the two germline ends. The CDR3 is CASSAGTLTYEQYF. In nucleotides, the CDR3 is TGTGCCAGCTCAGCCGGGACACTTACCTACGAGCAGTACTTC.

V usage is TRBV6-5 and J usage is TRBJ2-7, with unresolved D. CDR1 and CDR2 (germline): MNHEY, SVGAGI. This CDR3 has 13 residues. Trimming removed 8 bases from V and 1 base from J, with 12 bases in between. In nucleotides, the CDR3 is TGTGCCAGCGGGCAACAGCCTTCCTACGAGCAGTACTTC. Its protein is CASGQQPSYEQYF.

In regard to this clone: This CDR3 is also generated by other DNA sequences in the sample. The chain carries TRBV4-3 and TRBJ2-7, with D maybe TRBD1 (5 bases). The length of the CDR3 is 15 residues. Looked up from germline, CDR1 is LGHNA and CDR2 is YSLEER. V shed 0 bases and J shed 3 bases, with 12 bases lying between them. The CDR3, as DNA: TGCGCCAGCAGCCAAGACCCAGGGCGAGGCTACGAGCAGTACTTC. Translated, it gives CASSQDPGRGYEQYF.

This CDR3 is CASRQGLTQYF. CDR3 coding DNA: TGTGCCAGTAGACAGGGGCTTACGCAGTATTTT. The rearrangement joins TRBV19 to TRBJ2-3; 7 nucleotides line up with TRBD1. The germline gives CDR1 LNHDA, CDR2 SQIVND (reference sequence). The CDR3 extends over 11 amino acids. J gave up 8 bases and V 6 bases, and 2 bases lay outside the gene matches.

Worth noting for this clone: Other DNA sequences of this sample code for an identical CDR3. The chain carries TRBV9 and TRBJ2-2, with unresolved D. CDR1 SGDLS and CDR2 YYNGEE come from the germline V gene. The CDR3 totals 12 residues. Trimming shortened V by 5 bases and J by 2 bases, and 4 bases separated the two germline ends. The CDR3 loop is CASSLNTGELFF. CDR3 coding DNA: TGTGCCAGCAGTTTAAACACCGGGGAGCTGTTTTTT.

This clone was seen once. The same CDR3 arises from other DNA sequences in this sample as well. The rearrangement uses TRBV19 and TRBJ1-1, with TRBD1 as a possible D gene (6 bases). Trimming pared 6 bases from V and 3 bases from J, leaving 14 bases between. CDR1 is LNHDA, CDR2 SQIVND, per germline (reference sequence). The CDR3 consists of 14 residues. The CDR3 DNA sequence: TGTGCCAGTAGCATTGGGCAGGGGTACACTGAAGCTTTCTTT. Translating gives CASSIGQGYTEAFF.

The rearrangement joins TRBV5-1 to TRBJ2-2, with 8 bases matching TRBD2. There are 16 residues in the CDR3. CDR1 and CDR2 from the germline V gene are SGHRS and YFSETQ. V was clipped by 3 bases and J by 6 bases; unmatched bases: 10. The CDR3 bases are TGCGCCAGCAGCTCCGGGACTAGAATCGTCGCCGGGGAGCTGTTTTTT. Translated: CASSSGTRIVAGELFF.

For the CDR3, the DNA is TGTGCCAGCAGCCGGGGGTTAGCGGGAGGTAATGAGCAGTTCTTC. Protein sequence: CASSRGLAGGNEQFF. The V and J genes are TRBV3-1 (or the pseudogene TRBV3-2) and TRBJ2-1, with TRBD2 identical over 10 bases. The germline V gene has CDR1 LGHDT and CDR2 YNNKEL (reference sequence). V trimming: 4 bases; J trimming: 7 bases; junction bases outside the gene matches: 7. The CDR3 length is 15 residues.

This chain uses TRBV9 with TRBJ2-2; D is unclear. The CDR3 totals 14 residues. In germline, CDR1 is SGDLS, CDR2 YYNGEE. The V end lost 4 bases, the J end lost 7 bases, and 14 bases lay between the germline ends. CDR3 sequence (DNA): TGTGCCAGCAGCCCCGACGGGTCGCGCGGGGAGCTGTTTTTT. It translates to CASSPDGSRGELFF.

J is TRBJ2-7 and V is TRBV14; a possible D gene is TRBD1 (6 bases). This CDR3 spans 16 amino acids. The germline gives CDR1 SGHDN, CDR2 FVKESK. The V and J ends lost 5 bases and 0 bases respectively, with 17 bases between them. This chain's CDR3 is CASSYWPRDTSYEQYF. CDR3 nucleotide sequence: TGTGCCAGCAGCTATTGGCCCCGGGACACCTCCTACGAGCAGTACTTC.

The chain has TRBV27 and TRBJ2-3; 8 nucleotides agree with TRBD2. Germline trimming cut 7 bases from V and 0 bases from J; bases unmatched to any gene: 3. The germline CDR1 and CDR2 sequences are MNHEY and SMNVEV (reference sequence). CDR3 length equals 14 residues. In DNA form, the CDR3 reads TGTGCCAGCAATGGACTAGCCAGCACAGATACGCAGTATTTT. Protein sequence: CASNGLASTDTQYF.

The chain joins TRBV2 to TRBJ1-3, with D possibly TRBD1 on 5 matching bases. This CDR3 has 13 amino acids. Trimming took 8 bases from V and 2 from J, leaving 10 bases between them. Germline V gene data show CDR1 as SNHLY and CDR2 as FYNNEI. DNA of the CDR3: TGTGCCAGCGACCCAGGGACTGGAAACACCATATATTTT. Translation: CASDPGTGNTIYF.

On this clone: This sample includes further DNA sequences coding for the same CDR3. The CDR3 region has the DNA TGTGCCAGCAGCTTGGGACAGAGCAATCAGCCCCAGCATTTT. Amino acid sequence: CASSLGQSNQPQHF. This chain joins TRBV5-6 and TRBJ1-5; D possibly corresponds to TRBD1 (5 bases). The V gene lost 0 bases and the J gene lost 1 base, with 5 bases spanning the gap. The CDR3 covers 14 residues. The germline CDR1 and CDR2 sequences are SGHDT and YYEEEE.